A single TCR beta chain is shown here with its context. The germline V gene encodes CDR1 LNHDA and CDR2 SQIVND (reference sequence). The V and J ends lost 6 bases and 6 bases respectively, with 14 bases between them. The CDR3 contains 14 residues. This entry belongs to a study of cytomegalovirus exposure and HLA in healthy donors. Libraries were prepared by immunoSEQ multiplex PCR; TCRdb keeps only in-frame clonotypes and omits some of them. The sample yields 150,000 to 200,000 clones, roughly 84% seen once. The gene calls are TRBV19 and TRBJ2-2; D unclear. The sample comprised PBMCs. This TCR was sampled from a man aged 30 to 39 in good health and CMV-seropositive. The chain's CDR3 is CASSPLPSSGELFF. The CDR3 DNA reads TGTGCCAGTAGCCCCCTCCCCTCGTCCGGGGAGCTGTTTTTT.